This TCR beta chain is from a study of blood T cell repertoires in COVID-19. As for the study in general: In each case, the material was cDNA or gDNA derived from T cells, B-cell-depleted T cells, or PBMCs.

CDR3 length equals 17 residues. Trimming left V 8 bases short and J 3 bases short, with 25 bases between. The germline V gene has CDR1 PRHDT and CDR2 FYEKMQ (reference sequence). Original methodology: By means of reference gene primer amplification, nucleated cell counts were estimated. The protocol was immunoSEQ multiplex PCR, while the TCRdb copy is restricted to in-frame clones and leaves out a portion. V, J and clone size were drawn from that table, and D and trimming were deduced from the DNA. The data contain 30,000 to 35,000 clones, 88% of them singletons. Those enrolled in Seattle joined during active infection and were followed longitudinally afterward.

This receptor was obtained from a man aged 60-69 years with COVID-19, enrolled during active disease. The chain has TRBV13 and TRBJ1-1; D remains unclear. The sample was peripheral blood. The CDR3 loop is CASFIGDTRRGYTEAFF. CDR3 DNA: TGTGCCAGCTTTATCGGCGACACCCGGAGAGGGTACACTGAAGCTTTCTTT.